This T cell receptor (beta chain) was recorded in a study of neurological immune-mediated disorders. Study observations and caveats: The greatest TCR clonal expansion appeared in HTLV-1-associated myelopathy and the smallest, falling below healthy controls, in multiple sclerosis. None of the CDR3 amino acid sequences in expanded clones turned up in more than one subject, which points to private repertoires in all groups.

In its sample, this clonotype was seen many times. Its antigen is not identified. Synthesis of cDNA was accomplished via 5'RACE employing 10-nucleotide random UMIs. Each CDR3 protein gets one entry after TCRdb re-called the 5' RACE reads with MiXCR. The sample holds roughly 45,000 distinct CDR3 sequences, approximately 14% seen once. Time point denoted: longitudinal time-point 2. The germline V gene has CDR1 MNHEY and CDR2 SMNVEV (reference sequence). This CDR3 region has 14 residues. Trimming cost V 5 bases and J 6 bases, with 14 bases left between them. This sequence originates from a male donor with HTLV-1-associated myelopathy (HAM/TSP). The material sequenced was PBMCs. V is TRBV27 and J is TRBJ1-5; maybe TRBD1 (5 bases). CDR3 sequence (DNA): TGTGCCAGCAGTCCCCGACAGTTCACTCAGCCCCAGCATTTT. Translation: CASSPRQFTQPQHF.